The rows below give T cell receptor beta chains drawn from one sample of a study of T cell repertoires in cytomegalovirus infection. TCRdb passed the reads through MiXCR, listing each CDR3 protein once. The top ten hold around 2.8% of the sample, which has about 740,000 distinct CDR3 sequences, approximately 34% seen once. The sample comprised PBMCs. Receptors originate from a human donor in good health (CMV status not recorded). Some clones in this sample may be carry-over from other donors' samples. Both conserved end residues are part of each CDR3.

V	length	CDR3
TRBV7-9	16	CASSLGGGASSYEQYF
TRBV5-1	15	CASTLQLAGVTEAFF
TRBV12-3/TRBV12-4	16	CASSPGQGSGTDTQYF
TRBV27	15	CASSSTGRGDYEQYF
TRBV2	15	CASIPSRTKGDEQFF
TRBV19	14	CASSPQRAAGEQYF
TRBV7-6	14	CASSPPGLAYGYTF
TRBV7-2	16	CASSAGGGMVADGYTF
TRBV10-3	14	CAISESTRSDEQYF
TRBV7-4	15	CASSLEGQKFDGYTF
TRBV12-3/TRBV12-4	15	CASRGGTSGLYEQYF
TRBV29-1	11	CSVPRGPEAFF
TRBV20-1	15	CSARAPGLAKNIQYF
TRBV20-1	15	CSARWGQNSNQPQHF
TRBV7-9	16	CASSLAQGIFGGEQYF
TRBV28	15	CASSPFLRGEETQYF
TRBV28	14	CASRSGGRGSEQYF
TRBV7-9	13	CAFLGQGRSTIYF
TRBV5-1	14	CASSLARRLGPQHF
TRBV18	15	CASLPIQGGYTEAFF
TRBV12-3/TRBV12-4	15	CASSLRGGGLYEQYF
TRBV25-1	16	CASSPPGRGQSYEQYF
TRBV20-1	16	CSARGTGSSSGNTIYF
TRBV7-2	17	CASSFGLVTSSYNEQFF
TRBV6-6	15	CASRRLRDRDYEQYF
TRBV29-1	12	CSVATPEETQYF